The sample holds a few counts of the clone carrying this T cell receptor beta chain. The CDR3 has 14 residues. Germline V gene data show CDR1 as LGHDT and CDR2 as YNNKEL (reference sequence). The V segment lost 0 bases and the J segment 5 bases; nucleotides outside the gene matches: 3. Sequencing was performed with immunoSEQ multiplex PCR; in TCRdb, only in-frame clones are kept and a portion is missing. In the table there are about 250,000 clones, 80% to 95% of which are singletons. The record originates from a study of blood T cell repertoires in COVID-19. Study context: Spain, Italy and the United States supplied samples that represented acute and convalescent COVID-19.

Sequencing was done on a sample of peripheral blood. The chain recombines TRBV3-1 (or the pseudogene TRBV3-2) with TRBJ1-1; TRBD1 aligns across 7 bases. The clonotype comes from a young man with COVID-19, enrolled during active disease. CDR3 loop: CASSQDWGQTEAFF. In DNA form, the CDR3 reads TGTGCCAGCAGCCAAGATTGGGGACAGACTGAAGCTTTCTTT.